The 10 T cell receptor beta chains reported below all come from one sample, sequenced in a study of blood T cell repertoires in COVID-19. The method was immunoSEQ multiplex PCR; TCRdb's version includes in-frame clones alone and lacks a portion of them. Counted here are 150,000 to 200,000 clones, roughly 91% occurring once; the ten biggest clones make up 4% to 5.5%. The sample was peripheral blood. The source of these receptors is a human donor in a cohort sampled during active COVID-19.

There are a few counts of this clone. The chain has TRBV27 and TRBJ2-7; possibly TRBD1 for D (5 bases). The germline V gene has CDR1 MNHEY and CDR2 SMNVEV (reference sequence). The CDR3 runs 14 residues. V was trimmed by 7 bases and J by 2 bases, leaving 15 bases between them. CDR3: CASKQGRVAYEQYF. The DNA of the CDR3 is TGTGCCAGCAAGCAGGGCAGGGTGGCCTACGAGCAGTACTTC.

This chain links TRBV5-1 with TRBJ2-3; D remains unclear. Germline CDR1 reads SGHRS; CDR2 reads YFSETQ. Trimming stripped 2 bases from V and 1 base from J, with 11 bases between. The CDR3 totals 15 residues. CDR3 residues: CASSFSAGRTDTQYF. The CDR3, as DNA: TGCGCCAGCAGCTTTTCGGCAGGTCGCACAGATACGCAGTATTTT.

This clone was seen just once. J is TRBJ2-3 and V is TRBV12-3 or TRBV12-4; D gene unclear. Trimming cost V 7 bases and J 4 bases, with 12 bases left between them. This CDR3 is built from 13 residues. CDR3 residues: CASTALGPDTQYF. In nucleotides, the CDR3 is TGTGCCAGCACCGCCCTTGGGCCAGATACGCAGTATTTT.

This clone was picked up one time. The J gene is TRBJ1-5, the V gene TRBV6-5, with D maybe TRBD1 (5 bases). The ends were cut back, 4 bases at V and 6 bases at J, with 16 bases in the middle. Germline CDR1 and CDR2: MNHEY and SVGAGI. This CDR3 has 15 amino acids. CDR3 protein: CASSSLGRVGQPQHF. DNA for the CDR3: TGTGCCAGCAGTTCCCTCGGCAGGGTCGGTCAGCCCCAGCATTTT.

The gene calls are TRBV19 and TRBJ2-4; D is undetermined. CDR3 length: 12 amino acids. CDR1 is LNHDA, CDR2 SQIVND, per germline (reference sequence). V was trimmed by 3 bases and J by 7 bases, leaving 7 bases between them. CDR3 nucleotides: TGTGCCAGTAGTATGTCCAGTAACATTCAGTACTTC. Protein sequence: CASSMSSNIQYF. The whole variable domain, remainder taken from reference TRBV19 and TRBJ2-4, is DGGITQSPKYLFRKEGQNVTLSCEQNLNHDAMYWYRQDPGQGLRLIYYSQIVNDFQKGDIAEGYSVSREKKESFPLTVTSAQKNPTAFYLCASSMSSNIQYFGAGTRLSVL.

This sequence joins TRBV30 and TRBJ1-6; D perhaps matches TRBD1 (5 bases). CDR3 length: 16 amino acids. Germline-derived CDR1 and CDR2 are GTSNPN and SVGIG (reference sequence). The V and J ends lost 0 bases and 7 bases respectively, with 16 bases between them. The CDR3 DNA is TGTGCCTGGAGTGTAATGTCAGGGCAAGGGAATTCACCCCTCCACTTT. Amino acids: CAWSVMSGQGNSPLHF.

CDR3 DNA sequence: TGTGCCAGCAGCCAAGGGAGCTCCTATAATTCACCCCTCCACTTT. Its protein is CASSQGSSYNSPLHF. This sequence joins TRBV3-1 (or the pseudogene TRBV3-2) and TRBJ1-6; D call uncertain. The germline gives CDR1 LGHDT, CDR2 YNNKEL (reference sequence). The V end lost 1 base, the J end lost 0 bases, and 4 bases lay between the germline ends. This CDR3 spans 15 amino acids.

The chain combines TRBV4-1 with TRBJ1-5; 10 bases are shared with TRBD1. The CDR3 covers 15 residues. Germline CDR1 is MGHRA and CDR2 is YSYEKL. After removal of 4 bases from V and 2 bases from J, the junction contained 2 bases not matched to a gene. This CDR3 reads CASSPGTGGNQPQHF. The CDR3 DNA reads as TGCGCCAGCAGCCCTGGGACAGGGGGCAATCAGCCCCAGCATTTT.

The genes are TRBV18 and TRBJ2-3, with D possibly TRBD2 on 5 matching bases. CDR1 is KGHSH, CDR2 LQKENI, per germline. The length of the CDR3 is 14 residues. V gave up 5 bases and J gave up 3 bases, with 12 bases separating them. The CDR3 reads CASSDMGGTDTQYF. As DNA, the CDR3 is TGTGCCAGCTCAGACATGGGCGGGACAGATACGCAGTATTTT.

This clone was observed a handful of times. The V call is TRBV6-5, the J call TRBJ1-1; 9 positions match TRBD1. Per the germline V gene, CDR1 is MNHEY and CDR2 is SVGAGI. This CDR3 contains 14 residues. V shed 6 bases, J shed 0 bases, and the junction held 2 bases outside the gene matches. CDR3 bases: TGTGCCAGCAGGGACAGGGGCCTGAACACTGAAGCTTTCTTT. It specifies CASRDRGLNTEAFF.